The clone carrying this T cell receptor beta chain was counted only a few times. Its specificity is unknown. The data are from a study of response to subunit inactivated influenza vaccine. Study results and caveats: Researchers suggested that each seasonal influenza vaccination recruits few new T cells.

MiXCR, run by TCRdb on the RT-PCR reads, gives a single entry per CDR3 protein. The sample shows hundreds of thousands of distinct CDR3 sequences, about 11% of them seen only once. CDR3 size: 16 residues. Trimming pared 1 base from V and 4 bases from J, leaving 15 bases between. Germline V lookup: CDR1 SGHTS, CDR2 YDEGEE. This sample was shared with a second study, whose subject was T cells expressing NK-cell markers. As reported in that work: Libraries used 5'RACE template switching adding universal primer site and UMIs. Sorted CD3+CD56+NKG2C+, CD3+CD56+NKG2C- and CD3+CD56-NKG2C+ T-cell subsets were beta-chain profiled. HCMV specificity of the expanded NKG2C+ T cell clones was not established.

This material consisted of PBMCs from blood, taken on the day of vaccination. This sequence joins TRBV5-8 and TRBJ1-5, with D unclear. The sequence came from a middle-aged man who received an inactivated influenza vaccine. CDR3 sequence (DNA): TGTGCCAGCAGCTTGTTTCCGGGAAACCAAAATCAGCCCCAGCATTTT. Protein product: CASSLFPGNQNQPQHF.